The entry below gives a single T cell receptor (beta chain) sequence along with its context. These data come from a study of blood T cell repertoires in COVID-19. The repertoire was sequenced with immunoSEQ multiplex PCR; TCRdb's copy has only in-frame clones and lacks some. The sample records tens of thousands of clones, 91% being singletons. This CDR3 comprises 11 residues. From germline, CDR1 is MGHDK and CDR2 SYGVNS. J lost 5 bases, V lost 11 bases, and 5 bases had no gene match. The chain carries TRBV25-1 and TRBJ2-5; 7 bases map to TRBD2. The specimen was peripheral blood. The clonotype originates from a woman in her forties or fifties in a cohort sampled during active COVID-19. CDR3 in amino acids: CASTSVETQYF. Written as DNA, the CDR3 is TGTGCCTCAACTAGCGTGGAGACCCAGTACTTC.